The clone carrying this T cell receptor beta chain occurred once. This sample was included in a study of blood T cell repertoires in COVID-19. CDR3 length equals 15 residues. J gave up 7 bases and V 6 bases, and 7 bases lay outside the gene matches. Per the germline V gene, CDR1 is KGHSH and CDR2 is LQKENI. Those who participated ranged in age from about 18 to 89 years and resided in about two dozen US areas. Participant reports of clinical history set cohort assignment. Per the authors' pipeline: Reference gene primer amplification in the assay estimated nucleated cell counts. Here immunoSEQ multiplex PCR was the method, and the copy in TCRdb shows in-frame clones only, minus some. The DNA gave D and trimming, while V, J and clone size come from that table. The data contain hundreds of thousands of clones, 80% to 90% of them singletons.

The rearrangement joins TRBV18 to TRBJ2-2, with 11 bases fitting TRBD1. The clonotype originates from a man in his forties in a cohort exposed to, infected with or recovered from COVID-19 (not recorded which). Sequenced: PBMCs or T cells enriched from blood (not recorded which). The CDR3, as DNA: TGTGCCAGCTCCCCTGGACAGGGGGCTTACGGGGAGCTGTTTTTT. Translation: CASSPGQGAYGELFF.